This TCR beta chain was sequenced during a study of blood T cell repertoires in COVID-19. Study details: PBMCs, B-cell-depleted T cells, or T cells were the source of the cDNA or gDNA that made up the material.

Original methodology: By means of reference gene primer amplification, nucleated cell counts were estimated. Clones were read by immunoSEQ multiplex PCR, and TCRdb kept only the in-frame ones, dropping some. V and J calls and clone size follow that table, whereas D and trimming were derived from the DNA. The sample lists roughly 350,000 clones; around 87% were seen once. The sequence was obtained from a woman aged 45-60 years with COVID-19, enrolled during active disease. The sequenced sample was peripheral blood.

The DNA of the CDR3 is TGTGCCAGCAGCTCGAGGGTGGGACTAGCGGGCTTGTGGACAGATACGCAGTATTTT. The encoded protein is CASSSRVGLAGLWTDTQYF. This chain links TRBV7-9 with TRBJ2-3; 12 bases match TRBD2. Germline V gene data show CDR1 as SEHNR and CDR2 as FQNEAQ (reference sequence). V shed 4 bases, J shed 3 bases, and the junction held 14 bases outside the gene matches. The CDR3 length is 19 residues.